What follows are 18 T cell receptor beta chains derived from one specimen sequenced in a study of blood T cell repertoires in COVID-19. Libraries were prepared by immunoSEQ multiplex PCR; TCRdb keeps only in-frame clonotypes and omits some of them. The sample contains tens of thousands of clones, over 75% of which appear only once. Input material: peripheral blood. The receptors were sampled from a human donor in a cohort sampled during active COVID-19.

This sequence joins TRBV18 and TRBJ2-7, with TRBD1 matching over 8 bases. The CDR3 loop spans 15 amino acids. V dropped 0 bases and J dropped 3; count of bases not matched to a gene: 4. Germline CDR1 is KGHSH and CDR2 is LQKENI. In nucleotides, the CDR3 is TGTGCCAGCTCACCACCCCAGGGGGCCCTCTACGAGCAGTACTTC. Translation gives CASSPPQGALYEQYF.

The CDR3 spells CASSLVTANEQYF. DNA of the CDR3: TGCGCCAGCAGCTTGGTGACAGCCAACGAGCAGTACTTC. The chain uses TRBV5-1 and TRBJ2-7; perhaps TRBD1 as D (5 bases). Germline CDR1 reads SGHRS; CDR2 reads YFSETQ. Trimming pared 0 bases from V and 5 bases from J, leaving 9 bases between. CDR3 length equals 13 residues.

The gene calls are TRBV28 and TRBJ2-3; tentative D call: TRBD1 (6 bases). The germline V gene has CDR1 MDHEN and CDR2 SYDVKM. With 2 bases removed from V and 3 bases from J, the gap between germline ends came to 6 bases. The CDR3 runs to 13 residues. In DNA form, the CDR3 reads TGTGCCAGCAGTTTAGGACAGACAGATACGCAGTATTTT. The encoded protein is CASSLGQTDTQYF.

V is TRBV19 and J is TRBJ2-1; 9 bases match TRBD2. Germline V lookup: CDR1 LNHDA, CDR2 SQIVND (reference sequence). There are 16 residues in the CDR3. The junction had 6 bases not matched to a gene; V was cut back by 4 bases and J by 2 bases. The CDR3 nucleotides read TGTGCCAGTAGTAGTTTAGCGGGAGCGGCCTACAATGAGCAGTTCTTC. As protein: CASSSLAGAAYNEQFF. The whole variable domain, filled in from reference TRBV19 and TRBJ2-1, reads DGGITQSPKYLFRKEGQNVTLSCEQNLNHDAMYWYRQDPGQGLRLIYYSQIVNDFQKGDIAEGYSVSREKKESFPLTVTSAQKNPTAFYLCASSSLAGAAYNEQFFGPGTRLTVL.

In its sample, this clone was seen once. The chain is built from TRBV27 and TRBJ2-7; 10 nucleotides line up with TRBD2. The CDR3 totals 18 residues. J gave up 0 bases and V 7 bases, and 15 bases lay outside the gene matches. Germline V lookup: CDR1 MNHEY, CDR2 SMNVEV (reference sequence). In DNA form, the CDR3 reads TGTGCCAGCACAGTTTCGGCTAGCGGGAGCGCCAACTCCTACGAGCAGTACTTC. Protein: CASTVSASGSANSYEQYF.

About this clone: Other DNA sequences from this sample encode an identical CDR3 as well. The CDR3, as DNA: TGTGCCAGCAGCCCCCGGACTAGCGGGACGGTCTACGAGCAGTACTTC. Protein product: CASSPRTSGTVYEQYF. The chain uses TRBV9 and TRBJ2-7; 12 nucleotides match TRBD2. Germline V gives CDR1 SGDLS, CDR2 YYNGEE. CDR3 size: 16 residues. J was trimmed by 3 bases and V by 4 bases; bases with no gene match: 8. The whole variable domain, filled in from reference TRBV9 and TRBJ2-7, reads DSGVTQTPKHLITATGQRVTLRCSPRSGDLSVYWYQQSLDQGLQFLIQYYNGEERAKGNILERFSAQQFPDLHSELNLSSLELGDSALYFCASSPRTSGTVYEQYFGPGTRLTVT.

This chain links TRBV6-2 or TRBV6-3 with TRBJ1-1, with D perhaps TRBD1 (5 bases). Germline-derived CDR1 and CDR2 are MNHEY and SVGEGT. V was shortened by 4 bases and J by 12 bases, with 18 bases between the two germline ends. The CDR3 is 13 amino acids. The CDR3, as DNA: TGTGCCAGCAGTTTCCGAGCGGGGGATTGGACTTTCTTT. Translated: CASSFRAGDWTFF.

This chain uses TRBV28 with TRBJ2-7; D not certain. The germline V gene has CDR1 MDHEN and CDR2 SYDVKM. The CDR3 totals 13 residues. V was pared by 2 bases and J by 2 bases, with 7 bases between. CDR3 region: CASSLLQTYEQYF. CDR3 in DNA: TGTGCCAGCAGTTTACTACAGACCTACGAGCAGTACTTC.

As regards this clone: The identical CDR3 is also encoded by other nucleotide sequences in the sample. The J gene is TRBJ2-7, the V gene TRBV7-3; maybe TRBD1 (6 bases). Trimming removed 3 bases from V and 3 bases from J, with 12 bases in between. The CDR3 contains 14 residues. Germline assignment: CDR1 SGHTA and CDR2 FQGTGA. The CDR3, as DNA: TGTGCCAGCAGCTTCGGAACAGGGAACTACGAGCAGTACTTC. The encoded protein is CASSFGTGNYEQYF.

The chain recombines TRBV9 with TRBJ2-1, with 8 bases aligning to TRBD2. With 4 bases clipped from V and 2 bases from J, the junction kept 2 bases outside the gene matches. In germline, CDR1 is SGDLS, CDR2 YYNGEE. The CDR3 length is 14 residues. The CDR3 DNA sequence: TGTGCCAGCAGCATTAGCGGGGCCTACAATGAGCAGTTCTTC. Its protein is CASSISGAYNEQFF. Full variable domain (missing parts from reference TRBV9 and TRBJ2-1): DSGVTQTPKHLITATGQRVTLRCSPRSGDLSVYWYQQSLDQGLQFLIQYYNGEERAKGNILERFSAQQFPDLHSELNLSSLELGDSALYFCASSISGAYNEQFFGPGTRLTVL.

V is TRBV29-1 and J is TRBJ1-1; TRBD1 matches 9 bases. V lost 6 bases and J lost 7; bases outside the gene matches: 12. CDR3 length equals 14 residues. Germline loops: CDR1 SQVTM, CDR2 ANQGSEA. CDR3 protein: CSVSQTGGVSEAFF. CDR3 sequence (DNA): TGCAGCGTCTCCCAGACAGGGGGGGTAAGTGAAGCTTTCTTT. Complete variable domain (other parts from reference TRBV29-1 and TRBJ1-1): SAVISQKPSRDICQRGTSLTIQCQVDSQVTMMFWYRQQPGQSLTLIATANQGSEATYESGFVIDKFPISRPNLTFSTLTVSNMSPEDSSIYLCSVSQTGGVSEAFFGQGTRLTVV.

This clone appeared a few times. V usage is TRBV7-8 and J usage is TRBJ1-5, with 9 bases fitting TRBD1. Germline trimming cut 6 bases from V and 2 bases from J; bases unmatched to any gene: 2. Per the germline V gene, CDR1 is SGHVS and CDR2 is FQNEAQ. This CDR3 region has 14 residues. CDR3 amino acids: CASRTGGGNQPQHF. In DNA, the CDR3 is TGTGCCAGCAGGACAGGGGGAGGCAATCAGCCCCAGCATTTT.

The chain joins TRBV13 to TRBJ2-1, with 13 positions matching TRBD2. The CDR3 has 16 residues. V was clipped by 5 bases and J by 8 bases; unmatched bases: 9. Germline V gives CDR1 PRHDT, CDR2 FYEKMQ (reference sequence). The CDR3 DNA sequence: TGTGCCAGCAGCCCGGGGACTAGCGGGACTGGGGATGAGCAGTTCTTC. This gives the protein CASSPGTSGTGDEQFF. Full variable domain (remainder filled in from reference TRBV13 and TRBJ2-1): AAGVIQSPRHLIKEKRETATLKCYPIPRHDTVYWYQQGPGQDPQFLISFYEKMQSDKGSIPDRFSAQQFSDYHSELNMSSLELGDSALYFCASSPGTSGTGDEQFFGPGTRLTVL.

The CDR3 here is CASSAEVLAATDTQYF. DNA for the CDR3: TGTGCCAGCAGCGCCGAAGTTCTAGCCGCCACAGATACGCAGTATTTT. V gene TRBV9 combines with J gene TRBJ2-3, with TRBD2 as a possible D gene (5 bases). The CDR3 length is 16 residues. Germline assignment: CDR1 SGDLS and CDR2 YYNGEE. V shed 3 bases and J shed 2 bases, with 16 bases lying between them.

J is TRBJ2-7 and V is TRBV30; 7 bases map to TRBD1. CDR3 size: 13 residues. The ends lost 1 base at V and 3 bases at J; junction bases unmatched: 3. Germline loops: CDR1 GTSNPN, CDR2 SVGIG (reference sequence). The chain's CDR3 is CAWSAGQLYEQYF. The CDR3 nucleotides read TGTGCCTGGAGTGCGGGACAGCTCTACGAGCAGTACTTC.

The chain carries TRBV4-2 and TRBJ2-7; a possible D gene is TRBD2 (6 bases). The germline V gene encodes CDR1 LGHNA and CDR2 YNFKEQ. The CDR3 is 13 residues long. V was pared by 1 base and J by 2 bases, with 6 bases between. Here the CDR3 reads CASSQAGAYEQYF. CDR3 sequence (DNA): TGTGCCAGCAGCCAAGCGGGAGCCTACGAGCAGTACTTC.

The chain employs TRBV10-3 and TRBJ2-1; 16 positions match TRBD2. The CDR3 loop spans 14 amino acids. Germline CDR1 ENHRY, CDR2 SYGVKD. After removal of 6 bases from V and 8 bases from J, the junction contained 1 base not matched to a gene. For the CDR3, the DNA is TGTGCCATCAGCGGGACTAGCGGGAGGGATGAGCAGTTCTTC. It is translated as CAISGTSGRDEQFF.

This clone was detected a few times. The rearrangement uses TRBV11-2 and TRBJ1-3; D is uncertain. The V gene's germline CDR1 is SGHAT and CDR2 FQNNGV. The CDR3 totals 13 residues. Trimming left V 5 bases short and J 2 bases short, with 7 bases between. The CDR3 region is CASSQWPGNTIYF. The DNA for the CDR3 is TGTGCCAGCAGCCAGTGGCCTGGAAACACCATATATTTT.